This passage covers 24 T cell receptor beta chains from one sample sequenced in a study of blood T cells in healthy people across ages. The use of a sample-barcoded 5' primer and a J-beta primer mix characterized a second PCR of roughly 7 to 11 cycles. TCRdb recomputed calls from the 5' RACE reads with MiXCR, one row per CDR3 protein. The profile shows around 1,800,000 distinct CDR3 sequences, approximately 39% of them singletons. The sample was blood. These receptor sequences come from a human donor in good health.

This clonotype appeared a single time. This chain links TRBV6-2 or TRBV6-3 with TRBJ1-1, with D uncertain. This CDR3 is 14 amino acids long. CDR1 is MNHEY and CDR2 is SVGEGT in the germline V gene. V shed 0 bases and J shed 4 bases, with 9 bases lying between them. CDR3 region: CASSYSSGSTEAFF. CDR3 DNA sequence: TGTGCCAGCAGTTACTCGAGTGGGAGCACTGAAGCTTTCTTT.

As regards this clonotype: One base away lies a much larger clone, so this may be a sequencing read error. The V and J genes are TRBV12-3 or TRBV12-4 and TRBJ2-1, with D tentatively TRBD1 or TRBD2 (5 bases each). The CDR3 extends over 17 amino acids. This chain's CDR3 is CVSSLRGHSGGGDEQFF. As DNA, the CDR3 is TGTGTCAGCAGTTTACGGGGCCACAGTGGGGGTGGTGATGAGCAGTTCTTC.

The chain is built from TRBV6-6 and TRBJ2-7; D unresolved. V was cut by 6 bases and J by 2 bases, with 14 bases left in between. CDR1 MNHNY and CDR2 SVGAGI come from the germline V gene (reference sequence). The CDR3 totals 14 residues. The CDR3 sequence: CASRFGPIPYEQYF. The CDR3 DNA is TGTGCCAGCAGGTTCGGTCCGATTCCCTACGAGCAGTACTTC.

The chain employs TRBV7-7 and TRBJ2-1, with a possible D match to TRBD1 (6 bases). V lost 1 base and J lost 7, with 17 bases in between. CDR1 and CDR2 (germline): SSHAT, FNYEAQ (reference sequence). The CDR3 contains 16 residues. CDR3 sequence (DNA): TGTGCCAGCAGCTTAGGGGGCGAGGGGGAGTGGAATGAGCAGTTCTTC. Protein: CASSLGGEGEWNEQFF.

This clonotype was detected only a few times. The CDR3 reads CSAAAPGQSYSNQPQHF. DNA of the CDR3: TGCAGTGCTGCGGCCCCGGGACAATCATATAGCAATCAGCCCCAGCATTTT. This chain joins TRBV20-1 and TRBJ1-5; a possible D gene is TRBD1 (6 bases). CDR1 is DFQATT, CDR2 SNEGSKA, per germline (reference sequence). Trimming took 5 bases from V and 0 from J, leaving 20 bases between them. This CDR3 region has 17 residues.

This clonotype showed up just a few times. The rearrangement links TRBV29-1 to TRBJ2-1; D gene ambiguous. The CDR3 totals 13 residues. Germline CDR1 is SQVTM and CDR2 is ANQGSEA. V lost 4 bases and J lost 3, with 10 bases in between. Here the CDR3 DNA reads TGCAGCGTTGTAGCTATGGACTACAATGAGCAGTTCTTC. Residues: CSVVAMDYNEQFF.

The chain joins TRBV5-5 to TRBJ1-4, with unresolved D. Trimming took off 6 bases at V and 5 bases at J, with 14 bases between the two ends. Germline-derived CDR1 and CDR2 are SGHKS and YYEKEE (reference sequence). The CDR3 covers 14 residues. The chain's CDR3 is CASTLVARNEKLFF. The CDR3 DNA is TGTGCCAGCACCCTAGTCGCAAGAAATGAAAAACTGTTTTTT.

The chain combines TRBV6-1 with TRBJ1-6; 10 bases agree with TRBD1. J was trimmed by 10 bases and V by 8 bases; bases with no gene match: 11. Germline-derived CDR1 and CDR2 are MNHNS and SASEGT. CDR3 length equals 15 residues. In nucleotides, the CDR3 is TGTGCCAGCGCCTCCCCCGGGACAGGGGACTCACCCCTCCACTTT. It encodes CASASPGTGDSPLHF.

The rearrangement joins TRBV5-1 to TRBJ1-4, with D possibly matching TRBD1 (5 bases). The CDR3 has 14 residues. Germline CDR1 reads SGHRS; CDR2 reads YFSETQ. V was pared by 4 bases and J by 4 bases, with 11 bases between. The CDR3 here is CASSPGLINEKLFF. CDR3 coding DNA: TGCGCCAGCAGCCCAGGGCTAATTAATGAAAAACTGTTTTTT. The full variable domain, with the rest looked up from reference TRBV5-1 and TRBJ1-4, is KAGVTQTPRYLIKTRGQQVTLSCSPISGHRSVSWYQQTPGQGLQFLFEYFSETQRNKGNFPGRFSGRQFSNSRSEMNVSTLELGDSALYLCASSPGLINEKLFFGSGTQLSVL.

The chain links TRBV20-1 to TRBJ1-5; D may be TRBD1 (6 bases). The CDR3 is 13 residues long. Trimming cost V 6 bases and J 5 bases, with 14 bases left between them. Germline-derived CDR1 and CDR2 are DFQATT and SNEGSKA (reference sequence). The CDR3 loop is CSAGRKGDQPQHF. The CDR3 nucleotides are TGCAGTGCCGGCCGAAAGGGGGATCAGCCCCAGCATTTT.

To note about this clonotype: The junction and the germline gene differ at one end; a read error may be behind it. The gene calls are TRBV7-2 and TRBJ1-5; TRBD1 matches at 8 bases. Germline V CDR1 and CDR2: SGHTA, FQGNSA. The CDR3 runs 15 residues. CDR3 sequence: CASGLKGGTGQDQHF. The CDR3 nucleotides read TGTGCCAGCGGCTTAAAAGGGGGGACAGGTCAGGACCAGCATTTT. The entire variable domain, with the rest obtained from reference TRBV7-2 and TRBJ1-5, is as follows: GAGVSQSPSNKVTEKGKDVELRCDPISGHTALYWYRQSLGQGLEFLIYFQGNSAPDKSGLPSDRFSAERTGGSVSTLTIQRTQQEDSAVYLCASGLKGGTGQDQHFGDGTRLSIL.

The chain links TRBV12-3 or TRBV12-4 to TRBJ1-1; D is ambiguous. This CDR3 comprises 12 residues. V lost 3 bases to trimming and J lost 10 bases, with 12 bases between them. The CDR3 protein is CASSFAGSVAFF. The CDR3 DNA reads as TGTGCCAGCAGTTTCGCAGGCAGTGTAGCTTTCTTT.

This clonotype has a single count. One end of the junction does not line up with germline, which may come from a read error. The chain joins TRBV7-8 to TRBJ1-2; 9 nucleotides match TRBD1. In germline, CDR1 is SGHVS, CDR2 FQNEAQ. The CDR3 length is 18 residues. The CDR3 nucleotides read TGTGCCAGCAGCTTAATCGAATTAAGGGACAGGGATTACTATGGTTACACCTTC. Its protein product is CASSLIELRDRDYYGYTF.

The V call is TRBV7-9, the J call TRBJ2-7; TRBD1 matches 10 bases. CDR1 SEHNR and CDR2 FQNEAQ come from the germline V gene (reference sequence). The CDR3 is 16 residues long. The junction had 6 bases not matched to a gene; V was cut back by 2 bases and J by 2 bases. The DNA for the CDR3 is TGTGCCAGCAGCTTACCCCGGACAGGGGGGACCTACGAGCAGTACTTC. Translating gives CASSLPRTGGTYEQYF.

This clonotype was picked up a small number of times. An end of the junction differs from the germline gene, which may be a read error. V usage is TRBV10-3 and J usage is TRBJ2-5, with unresolved D. From germline, CDR1 is ENHRY and CDR2 SYGVKD. The CDR3 is made up of 14 amino acids. The CDR3 sequence is CAISESVSQEPQYF. CDR3 sequence (DNA): TGTGCCATCAGTGAGTCGGTTTCCCAAGAGCCCCAGTACTTC.

The V gene is TRBV3-1, the J gene TRBJ2-3; D unresolved. Germline lookup yields CDR1 LGHDT and CDR2 YNNKEL (reference sequence). The CDR3 totals 16 residues. V dropped 1 base and J dropped 0 bases, with 11 bases sitting between them. CDR3: CASSQGRGRSTDTQYF. CDR3 nucleotides: TGTGCCAGCAGCCAAGGTCGAGGAAGGAGCACAGATACGCAGTATTTT.

The chain recombines TRBV4-1 with TRBJ2-7; D possibly corresponds to TRBD1 (6 bases). The CDR3 contains 14 residues. Per the germline V gene, CDR1 is MGHRA and CDR2 is YSYEKL. Trimming pared 0 bases from V and 2 bases from J, leaving 8 bases between. CDR3 in DNA: TGCGCCAGCAGCCAAGAGGCAGGGGCCTACGAGCAGTACTTC. Amino acid sequence: CASSQEAGAYEQYF.

In its sample, this clonotype was seen many times. The CDR3 bases are TGTGCCAGTAGTATAGGTACAGTCAACACTGAAGCTTTCTTT. Translated: CASSIGTVNTEAFF. V and J are TRBV19 and TRBJ1-1; D is undetermined. Germline lookup yields CDR1 LNHDA and CDR2 SQIVND (reference sequence). Trimming took off 1 base at V and 2 bases at J, with 8 bases between the two ends. This CDR3 spans 14 amino acids.

Many counts were recorded for this clonotype. The J gene is TRBJ2-7, the V gene TRBV28; 7 nucleotides agree with TRBD2. Trimming cost V 5 bases and J 5 bases; bases outside gene matches: 12. The CDR3 is 15 amino acids. Germline values: CDR1 MDHEN, CDR2 SYDVKM. The CDR3 sequence is CASSTMTSSGDEQYF. The CDR3 region has the DNA TGTGCCAGCAGTACTATGACTAGCTCCGGAGACGAGCAGTACTTC.

The chain employs TRBV12-3 or TRBV12-4 and TRBJ1-3, with 9 bases that match TRBD1. V shed 7 bases and J 0 bases; nucleotides not matched to a gene: 4. The CDR3 has 15 residues. The DNA of the CDR3 is TGTGCCAGCATACAGGGGGCTCTCTCTGGAAACACCATATATTTT. It is translated as CASIQGALSGNTIYF.

This clonotype occurred a few times. This chain joins TRBV6-2 or TRBV6-3 and TRBJ2-5; perhaps D is TRBD1 or TRBD2 (5 bases each). Germline CDR1 reads MNHEY; CDR2 reads SVGEGT. This CDR3 has 16 residues. V lost 5 bases and J 2 bases, leaving 18 bases between the germline ends. The CDR3 sequence is CASSPLAGTNQETQYF. The CDR3 DNA reads as TGTGCCAGCAGTCCTCTGGCCGGGACCAATCAAGAGACCCAGTACTTC.

V is TRBV29-1 and J is TRBJ2-1; D unclear. Germline V gene lookup returns CDR1 SQVTM and CDR2 ANQGSEA. With 0 bases removed from V and 1 base from J, the gap between germline ends came to 13 bases. This CDR3 contains 16 residues. The CDR3: CSVEEAGFGSYNEQFF. The DNA for the CDR3 is TGCAGCGTTGAAGAAGCCGGGTTTGGATCCTACAATGAGCAGTTCTTC.

This clonotype was seen once. CDR3 coding DNA: TGTGCCAGCAGACCTTCAGCTCGGATGACACCGCAGTATTTT. This sequence encodes CASRPSARMTPQYF. The chain combines TRBV3-1 with TRBJ2-3; D is uncertain. The germline V gene has CDR1 LGHDT and CDR2 YNNKEL (reference sequence). The CDR3 has 14 residues. The V end lost 6 bases, the J end lost 10 bases, and 20 bases lay between the germline ends.

The chain recombines TRBV29-1 with TRBJ1-2; 7 nucleotides align to TRBD1. Germline values: CDR1 SQVTM, CDR2 ANQGSEA. The CDR3 length is 13 residues. The junction had 9 bases not matched to a gene; V was cut back by 4 bases and J by 7 bases. CDR3 region: CSVGDSSFGGYTF. The CDR3 nucleotides read TGCAGCGTTGGGGACAGCAGTTTTGGTGGCTACACCTTC.